The 15 T cell receptor beta chains presented below share a single source sample, sequenced in a study of shared clonotypes between healthy human individuals. Profiled with immunoSEQ multiplex PCR; TCRdb holds only in-frame clones, not every one. The top ten clones hold 0.13% of a sample with millions of clones, 90% to 95% of them seen once. Sequenced input: naive CD4+ T cells sorted from blood. Stated subset: CD45RA+ positively selected. The source is a man aged 18 to 35 in good health.

Of note for this clone: This sample includes further DNA sequences coding for the same CDR3. The chain's CDR3 is CASSQDLAGGYEQYF. Here the CDR3 DNA reads TGTGCCAGCAGCCAAGACCTAGCGGGGGGCTACGAGCAGTACTTC. The rearrangement uses TRBV4-2 and TRBJ2-7; 11 bases are shared with TRBD2. The CDR3 consists of 15 residues. V lost 0 bases to trimming and J lost 3 bases; unmatched junction nucleotides: 1. Germline CDR1 and CDR2: LGHNA and YNFKEQ.

J is TRBJ2-5 and V is TRBV6-5; the D gene could be TRBD1 or TRBD2 (5 bases each). The CDR3 has 15 amino acids. V dropped 8 bases and J dropped 7 bases, with 23 bases sitting between them. Per the germline V gene, CDR1 is MNHEY and CDR2 is SVGAGI. CDR3 DNA sequence: TGTGCCAGCGGAATGGGACCGACCGAACCTGGGACCCAGTACTTC. It specifies CASGMGPTEPGTQYF.

The CDR3 sequence: CASKLAGSSWYEQFF. Written as DNA, the CDR3 is TGTGCCAGCAAACTAGCGGGGTCCTCCTGGTATGAGCAGTTCTTC. The rearrangement uses TRBV5-4 and TRBJ2-1; TRBD2 aligns across 10 bases. J lost 8 bases, V lost 6 bases, and 11 bases had no gene match. The CDR3 has 15 amino acids. Germline CDR1 reads SGHNT; CDR2 reads YYREEE (reference sequence).

The J gene is TRBJ2-3, the V gene TRBV19, with D possibly TRBD1 on 5 matching bases. Germline V gene data show CDR1 as LNHDA and CDR2 as SQIVND (reference sequence). V was cut by 2 bases and J by 2 bases, with 11 bases left in between. The CDR3 is 15 residues long. This CDR3 reads CASSIQGSYTDTQYF. The CDR3, as DNA: TGTGCCAGTAGTATACAGGGATCTTACACAGATACGCAGTATTTT.

The chain combines TRBV29-1 with TRBJ2-7; TRBD2 matches 7 bases. V lost 8 bases, J lost 5 bases, and 6 bases stayed unmatched. This CDR3 region has 11 residues. CDR1 and CDR2 from the germline V gene are SQVTM and ANQGSEA. CDR3 nucleotides: TGCAGCACCCTACGGGGGGACGAGCAGTACTTC. Translated: CSTLRGDEQYF.

The chain couples TRBV7-2 to TRBJ2-5; the D gene is possibly TRBD1 (6 bases). V lost 5 bases, J lost 1 base, and 14 bases lay in between. There are 15 residues in the CDR3. Germline CDR1 is SGHTA and CDR2 is FQGNSA. The chain's CDR3 is CASSPRTALQETQYF. CDR3 in DNA: TGTGCCAGCAGCCCCAGGACAGCTCTCCAAGAGACCCAGTACTTC. The whole variable domain, filled in from reference TRBV7-2 and TRBJ2-5, reads GAGVSQSPSNKVTEKGKDVELRCDPISGHTALYWYRQSLGQGLEFLIYFQGNSAPDKSGLPSDRFSAERTGGSVSTLTIQRTQQEDSAVYLCASSPRTALQETQYFGPGTRLLVL.

The rearrangement links TRBV18 to TRBJ2-7, with a weak D call TRBD1 (7 bases). CDR3 length: 15 amino acids. Per the germline V gene, CDR1 is KGHSH and CDR2 is LQKENI. Trimming pared 0 bases from V and 9 bases from J, leaving 18 bases between. CDR3 residues: CASSPPRQGGDGQYF. CDR3 DNA sequence: TGTGCCAGCTCACCACCGCGGCAGGGGGGAGACGGGCAGTACTTC.

The chain carries TRBV6-1 and TRBJ2-3; D is ambiguous. Germline CDR1 MNHNS, CDR2 SASEGT. Trimming shortened V by 3 bases and J by 4 bases, and 14 bases separated the two germline ends. CDR3 length: 15 residues. The CDR3 sequence is CASSDIMVGPDTQYF. In nucleotides, the CDR3 is TGTGCCAGCAGTGACATCATGGTGGGCCCAGATACGCAGTATTTT.

The chain recombines TRBV2 with TRBJ2-5; TRBD2 matches 13 bases. The CDR3 has 14 residues. Trimming cost V 5 bases and J 7 bases; bases outside gene matches: 4. From germline, CDR1 is SNHLY and CDR2 FYNNEI. CDR3 amino acids: CASSSRTSGGTQYF. In DNA, the CDR3 is TGTGCCAGCAGTTCCCGGACTAGCGGGGGGACCCAGTACTTC. The full variable domain, with the rest looked up from reference TRBV2 and TRBJ2-5, is EPEVTQTPSHQVTQMGQEVILRCVPISNHLYFYWYRQILGQKVEFLVSFYNNEISEKSEIFDDQFSVERPDGSNFTLKIRSTKLEDSAMYFCASSSRTSGGTQYFGPGTRLLVL.

This clone appeared once. A much larger clone sits a single nucleotide away, making a read error possible. Other DNA sequences of this sample code for an identical CDR3. The V and J genes are TRBV28 and TRBJ1-1; no clear D. Trimming stripped 8 bases from V and 4 bases from J, with 8 bases between. This CDR3 has 11 amino acids. CDR1 and CDR2 (germline): MDHEN, SYDVKM. This chain's CDR3 is CASYEGTEAFF. CDR3 sequence (DNA): TGTGCCAGCTACGAGGGCACTGAAGCTTTCTTT.

This chain links TRBV6-5 with TRBJ1-1; TRBD1 matches at 7 bases. From germline, CDR1 is MNHEY and CDR2 SVGAGI. Trimming removed 4 bases from V and 1 base from J; junction bases left unmatched: 6. This CDR3 comprises 15 residues. The CDR3 sequence: CASSSGQVRNTEAFF. As DNA, the CDR3 is TGTGCCAGCAGTTCCGGACAGGTCCGGAACACTGAAGCTTTCTTT.

This chain uses TRBV27 with TRBJ2-7; 9 bases match TRBD1. Germline V gene data show CDR1 as MNHEY and CDR2 as SMNVEV (reference sequence). The CDR3 has 18 amino acids. J was trimmed by 4 bases and V by 3 bases; bases with no gene match: 16. This CDR3 reads CASSFTGATGGILYEQYF. CDR3 bases: TGTGCCAGCAGTTTCACGGGTGCGACAGGGGGAATACTGTACGAGCAGTACTTC.

This clone was seen many times. The V gene is TRBV18, the J gene TRBJ2-7; 8 bases are shared with TRBD2. The CDR3 loop spans 16 amino acids. J gave up 3 bases and V 6 bases, and 13 bases lay outside the gene matches. CDR1 and CDR2 from the germline V gene are KGHSH and LQKENI. CDR3 loop: CASSRQAPTSVYEQYF. CDR3 nucleotides: TGTGCCAGCTCTCGTCAAGCTCCGACTAGCGTCTACGAGCAGTACTTC.

Concerning this clone itself: The limits of the CDR3 on the DNA are not certain, so only TCRdb's listed CDR3 is given. The rearrangement joins TRBV7-9 to TRBJ1-4. Including both end residues, the CDR3 is 15 amino acids long. Germline V CDR1 and CDR2: SEHNR, FQNEAQ (reference sequence). CDR3 protein: CASSLVGRGTEKLLF.

The rearrangement links TRBV10-3 to TRBJ2-1; D might be TRBD2 (5 bases). The CDR3 sequence is 12 residues long. The ends were cut back, 5 bases at V and 9 bases at J, with 11 bases in the middle. Germline V gene data show CDR1 as ENHRY and CDR2 as SYGVKD. The chain's CDR3 is CAISPTRGEQFF. In DNA, the CDR3 is TGTGCCATCAGTCCGACTCGGGGTGAGCAGTTCTTC.